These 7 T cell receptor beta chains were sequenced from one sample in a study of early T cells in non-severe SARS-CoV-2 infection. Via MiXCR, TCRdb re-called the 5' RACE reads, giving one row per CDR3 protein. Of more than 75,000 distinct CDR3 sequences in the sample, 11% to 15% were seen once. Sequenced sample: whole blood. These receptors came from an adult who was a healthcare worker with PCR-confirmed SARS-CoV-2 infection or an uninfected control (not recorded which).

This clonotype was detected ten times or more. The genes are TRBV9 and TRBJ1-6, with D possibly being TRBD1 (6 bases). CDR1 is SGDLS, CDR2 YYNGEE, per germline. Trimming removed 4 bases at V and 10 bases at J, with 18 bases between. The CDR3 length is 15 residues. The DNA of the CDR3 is TGTGCCAGCAGCCTCGTCGGGGGGGCAGGATCACCCCTCCACTTT. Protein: CASSLVGGAGSPLHF.

The CDR3 DNA sequence: TGTGCCAGCAGTCCCCGGACAGGTTTAGATTCACCCCTCCACTTT. It translates to CASSPRTGLDSPLHF. The chain joins TRBV28 to TRBJ1-6, with 7 nucleotides matching TRBD1. Looked up from germline, CDR1 is MDHEN and CDR2 is SYDVKM. The V segment lost 5 bases and the J segment 8 bases; nucleotides outside the gene matches: 9. The CDR3 contains 15 residues.

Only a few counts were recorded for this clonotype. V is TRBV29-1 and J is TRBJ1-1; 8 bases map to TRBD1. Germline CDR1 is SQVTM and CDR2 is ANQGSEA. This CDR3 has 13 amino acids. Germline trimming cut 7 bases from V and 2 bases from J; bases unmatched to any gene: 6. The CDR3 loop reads CSARQGINTEAFF. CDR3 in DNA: TGCAGCGCCCGACAGGGGATAAACACTGAAGCTTTCTTT.

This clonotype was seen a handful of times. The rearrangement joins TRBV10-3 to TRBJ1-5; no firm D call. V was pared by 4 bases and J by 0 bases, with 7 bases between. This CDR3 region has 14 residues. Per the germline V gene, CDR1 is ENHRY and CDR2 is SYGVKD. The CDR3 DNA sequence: TGTGCCATCAGTGGTCCGAATAGCAATCAGCCCCAGCATTTT. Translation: CAISGPNSNQPQHF.

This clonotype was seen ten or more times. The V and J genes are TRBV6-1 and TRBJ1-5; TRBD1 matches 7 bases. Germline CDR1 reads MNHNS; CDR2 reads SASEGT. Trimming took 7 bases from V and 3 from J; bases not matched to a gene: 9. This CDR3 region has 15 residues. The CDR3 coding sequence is TGTGCCAGCATTTGGACAGGTAACCTCAATCAGCCCCAGCATTTT. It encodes CASIWTGNLNQPQHF.

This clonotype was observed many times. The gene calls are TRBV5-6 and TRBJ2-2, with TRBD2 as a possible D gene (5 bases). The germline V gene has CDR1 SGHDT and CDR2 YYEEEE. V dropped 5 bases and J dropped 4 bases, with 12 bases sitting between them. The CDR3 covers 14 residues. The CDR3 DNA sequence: TGTGCCAGCAGGCGGGCTTCCTTCACCGGGGAGCTGTTTTTT. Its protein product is CASRRASFTGELFF.

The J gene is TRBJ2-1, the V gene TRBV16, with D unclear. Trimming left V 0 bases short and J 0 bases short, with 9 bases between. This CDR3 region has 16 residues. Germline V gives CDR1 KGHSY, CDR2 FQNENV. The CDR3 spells CASSQSGSSSYNEQFF. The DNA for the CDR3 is TGTGCCAGCAGCCAATCGGGCTCAAGCTCCTACAATGAGCAGTTCTTC.